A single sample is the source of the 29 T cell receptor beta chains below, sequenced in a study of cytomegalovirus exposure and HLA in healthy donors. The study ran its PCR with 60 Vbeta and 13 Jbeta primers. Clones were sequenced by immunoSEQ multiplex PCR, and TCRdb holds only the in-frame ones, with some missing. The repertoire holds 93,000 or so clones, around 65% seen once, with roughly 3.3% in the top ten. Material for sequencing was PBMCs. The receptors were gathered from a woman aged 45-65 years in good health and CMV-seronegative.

Written as DNA, the CDR3 is TGTGCCAGCAGTCTAGCGGCCCTCTCCTACGAGCAGTACTTC. Encoded protein: CASSLAALSYEQYF. This sequence joins TRBV27 and TRBJ2-7; 7 nucleotides match TRBD2. Germline V gene sequence: CDR1 MNHEY, CDR2 SMNVEV (reference sequence). This CDR3 contains 14 residues. J lost 0 bases, V lost 5 bases, and 4 bases had no gene match.

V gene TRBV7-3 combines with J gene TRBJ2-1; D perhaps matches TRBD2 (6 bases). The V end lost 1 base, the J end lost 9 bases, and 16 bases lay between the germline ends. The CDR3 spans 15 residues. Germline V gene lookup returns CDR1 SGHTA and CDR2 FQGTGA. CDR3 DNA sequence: TGTGCCAGCAGCTTAAATACGGGAGAAAGAGGTGAGCAGTTCTTC. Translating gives CASSLNTGERGEQFF.

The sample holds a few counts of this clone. Here the CDR3 reads CASSQDPQDTQYF. The CDR3 region has the DNA TGCGCCAGCAGCCAAGATCCCCAGGATACGCAGTATTTT. The chain is built from TRBV4-1 and TRBJ2-3; D remains unclear. The V and J ends lost 0 bases and 6 bases respectively, with 7 bases between them. This CDR3 region has 13 residues. The germline CDR1 and CDR2 sequences are MGHRA and YSYEKL.

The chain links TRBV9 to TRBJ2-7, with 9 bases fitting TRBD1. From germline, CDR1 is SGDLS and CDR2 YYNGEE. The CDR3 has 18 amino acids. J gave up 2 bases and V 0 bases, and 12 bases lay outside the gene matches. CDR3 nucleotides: TGTGCCAGCAGCGTAGGGATAGTCGGGACAGGGAACCCCTACGAGCAGTACTTC. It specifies CASSVGIVGTGNPYEQYF.

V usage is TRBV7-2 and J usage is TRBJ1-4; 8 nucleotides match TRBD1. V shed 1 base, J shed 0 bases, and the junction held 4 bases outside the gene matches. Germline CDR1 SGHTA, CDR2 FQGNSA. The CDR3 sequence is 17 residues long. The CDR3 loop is CASSLVDRDATNEKLFF. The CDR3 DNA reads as TGTGCCAGCAGCTTAGTGGACAGGGATGCAACTAATGAAAAACTGTTTTTT.

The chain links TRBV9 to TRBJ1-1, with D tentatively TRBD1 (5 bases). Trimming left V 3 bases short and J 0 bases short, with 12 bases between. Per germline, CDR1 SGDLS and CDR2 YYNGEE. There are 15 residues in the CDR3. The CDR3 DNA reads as TGTGCCAGCAGCGCAGACGGGGGAATGAACACTGAAGCTTTCTTT. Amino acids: CASSADGGMNTEAFF.

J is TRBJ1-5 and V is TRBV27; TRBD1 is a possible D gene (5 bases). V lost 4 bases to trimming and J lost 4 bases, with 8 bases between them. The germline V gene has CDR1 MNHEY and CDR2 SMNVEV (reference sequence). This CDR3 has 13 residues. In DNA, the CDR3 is TGTGCCAGCAGTTGGGCAGGGAATCAGCCCCAGCATTTT. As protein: CASSWAGNQPQHF.

The DNA of the CDR3 is TGTGCCAGCTCACCACTAAATCCGGGGAACAATGAGCAGTTCTTC. It encodes CASSPLNPGNNEQFF. V and J are TRBV18 and TRBJ2-1; tentatively, D is TRBD2 (5 bases). The CDR3 is made up of 15 amino acids. The V end lost 1 base, the J end lost 5 bases, and 12 bases lay between the germline ends. The germline CDR1 and CDR2 sequences are KGHSH and LQKENI.

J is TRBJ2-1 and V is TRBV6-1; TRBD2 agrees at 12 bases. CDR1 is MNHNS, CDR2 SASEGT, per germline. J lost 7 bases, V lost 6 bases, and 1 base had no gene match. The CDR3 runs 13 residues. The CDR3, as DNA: TGTGCCAGCAGGACTAGCGGGGGTAATGAGCAGTTCTTC. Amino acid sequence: CASRTSGGNEQFF.

The CDR3 here is CASSTWTSGNTIYF. The CDR3 region has the DNA TGTGCCAGCAGCACCTGGACATCTGGAAACACCATATATTTT. The genes are TRBV9 and TRBJ1-3; maybe TRBD1 (5 bases). V was pared by 4 bases and J by 1 base, with 9 bases between. The CDR3 has 14 residues. Germline loops: CDR1 SGDLS, CDR2 YYNGEE.

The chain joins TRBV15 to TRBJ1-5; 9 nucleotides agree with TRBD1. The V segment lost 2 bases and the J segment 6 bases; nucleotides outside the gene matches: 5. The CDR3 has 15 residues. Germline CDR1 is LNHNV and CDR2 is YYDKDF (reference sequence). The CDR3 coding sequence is TGTGCCACCAGCAGAACACAGGGGGCGGGTCAGCCCCAGCATTTT. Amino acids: CATSRTQGAGQPQHF.

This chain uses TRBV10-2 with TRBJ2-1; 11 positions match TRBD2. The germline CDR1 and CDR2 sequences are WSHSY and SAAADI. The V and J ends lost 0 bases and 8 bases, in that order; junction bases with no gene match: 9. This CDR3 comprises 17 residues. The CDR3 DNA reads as TGCGCCAGCAGTGAGTCGATCTCTAGCGGGAGGAGTTATGAGCAGTTCTTC. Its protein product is CASSESISSGRSYEQFF.

Written as DNA, the CDR3 is TGTGCCAGCAGCTTACGAGGATGGACAGCCCAAGAGACCCAGTACTTC. Protein product: CASSLRGWTAQETQYF. The chain joins TRBV11-1 to TRBJ2-5, with D possibly TRBD1 on 6 matching bases. CDR1 SGHAT and CDR2 FQDESV come from the germline V gene (reference sequence). CDR3 length: 16 amino acids. Trimming left V 2 bases short and J 1 base short, with 14 bases between.

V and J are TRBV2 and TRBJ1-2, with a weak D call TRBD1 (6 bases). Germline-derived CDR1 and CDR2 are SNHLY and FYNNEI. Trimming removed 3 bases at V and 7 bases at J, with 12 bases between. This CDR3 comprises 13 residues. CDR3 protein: CASSDQGKGGYTF. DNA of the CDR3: TGTGCCAGCAGTGATCAGGGGAAGGGTGGCTACACCTTC.

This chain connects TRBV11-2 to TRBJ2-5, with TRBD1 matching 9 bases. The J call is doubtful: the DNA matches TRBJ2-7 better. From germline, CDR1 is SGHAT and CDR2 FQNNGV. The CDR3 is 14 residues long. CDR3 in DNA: TGTGCCAGCACAATGGGACAGGGTTACTACGAGCAGTACTTC. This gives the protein CASTMGQGYYEQYF.

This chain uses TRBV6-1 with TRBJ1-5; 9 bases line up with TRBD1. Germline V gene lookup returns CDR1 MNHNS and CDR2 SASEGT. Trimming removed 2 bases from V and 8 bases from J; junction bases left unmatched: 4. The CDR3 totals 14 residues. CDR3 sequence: CASSEYRGLKPQHF. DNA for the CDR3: TGTGCCAGCAGTGAATACAGGGGGCTCAAGCCCCAGCATTTT.

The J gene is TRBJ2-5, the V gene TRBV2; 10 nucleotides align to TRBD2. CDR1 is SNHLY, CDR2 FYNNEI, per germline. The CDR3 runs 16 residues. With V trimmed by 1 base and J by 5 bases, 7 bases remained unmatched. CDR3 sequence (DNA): TGTGCCAGCAGTGAAGGGGTAGCGGGAGGTCAGGAGACCCAGTACTTC. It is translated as CASSEGVAGGQETQYF.

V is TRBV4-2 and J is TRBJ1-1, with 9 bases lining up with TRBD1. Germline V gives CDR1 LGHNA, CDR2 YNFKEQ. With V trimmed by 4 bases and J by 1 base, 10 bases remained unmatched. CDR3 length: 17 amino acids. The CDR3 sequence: CASSRGQGHIQNTEAFF. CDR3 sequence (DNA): TGTGCCAGCAGCCGGGGACAGGGTCACATACAGAACACTGAAGCTTTCTTT.

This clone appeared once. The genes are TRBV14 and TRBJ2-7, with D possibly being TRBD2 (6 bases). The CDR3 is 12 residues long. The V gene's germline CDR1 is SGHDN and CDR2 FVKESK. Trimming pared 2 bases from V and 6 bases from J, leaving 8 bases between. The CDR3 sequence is CASSQSGLEQYF. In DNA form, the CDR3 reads TGTGCCAGCAGCCAAAGCGGGCTCGAGCAGTACTTC. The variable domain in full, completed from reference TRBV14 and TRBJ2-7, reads EAGVTQFPSHSVIEKGQTVTLRCDPISGHDNLYWYRRVMGKEIKFLLHFVKESKQDESGMPNNRFLAERTGGTYSTLKVQPAELEDSGVYFCASSQSGLEQYFGPGTRLTVT.

CDR3 coding DNA: TGCAGCGCCGAAGGGCAGGGGCCTTACGAGCAGTACTTC. Translating it yields CSAEGQGPYEQYF. The rearrangement links TRBV29-1 to TRBJ2-7, with D tentatively TRBD1 (6 bases). Trimming left V 7 bases short and J 4 bases short, with 17 bases between. Germline CDR1 is SQVTM and CDR2 is ANQGSEA. The CDR3 covers 13 residues.

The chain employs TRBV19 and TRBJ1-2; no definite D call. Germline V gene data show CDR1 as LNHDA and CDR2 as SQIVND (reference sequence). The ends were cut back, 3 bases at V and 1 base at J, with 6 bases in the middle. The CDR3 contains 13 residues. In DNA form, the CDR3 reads TGTGCCAGTAGTATTAGCTTTAACTATGGCTACACCTTC. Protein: CASSISFNYGYTF. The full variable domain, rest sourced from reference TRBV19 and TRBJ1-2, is DGGITQSPKYLFRKEGQNVTLSCEQNLNHDAMYWYRQDPGQGLRLIYYSQIVNDFQKGDIAEGYSVSREKKESFPLTVTSAQKNPTAFYLCASSISFNYGYTFGSGTRLTVV.

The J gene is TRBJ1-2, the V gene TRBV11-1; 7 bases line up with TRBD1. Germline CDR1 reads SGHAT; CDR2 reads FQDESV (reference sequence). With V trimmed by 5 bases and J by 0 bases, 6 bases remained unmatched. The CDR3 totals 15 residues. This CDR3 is CASSARTGANYGYTF. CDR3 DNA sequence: TGTGCCAGCAGCGCACGGACAGGAGCTAACTATGGCTACACCTTC.

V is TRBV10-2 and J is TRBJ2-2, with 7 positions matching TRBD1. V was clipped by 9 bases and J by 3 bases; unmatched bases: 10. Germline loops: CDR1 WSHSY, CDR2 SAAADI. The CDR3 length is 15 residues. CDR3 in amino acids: CASRPGQSYTGELFF. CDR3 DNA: TGCGCCAGTCGTCCGGGACAGTCTTACACCGGGGAGCTGTTTTTT.

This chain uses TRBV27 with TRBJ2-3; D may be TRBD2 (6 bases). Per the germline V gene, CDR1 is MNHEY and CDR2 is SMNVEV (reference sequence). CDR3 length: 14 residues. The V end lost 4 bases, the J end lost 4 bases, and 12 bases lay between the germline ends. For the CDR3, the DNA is TGTGCCAGCAGTTGGGGGGAGAATGCAGATACGCAGTATTTT. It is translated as CASSWGENADTQYF.

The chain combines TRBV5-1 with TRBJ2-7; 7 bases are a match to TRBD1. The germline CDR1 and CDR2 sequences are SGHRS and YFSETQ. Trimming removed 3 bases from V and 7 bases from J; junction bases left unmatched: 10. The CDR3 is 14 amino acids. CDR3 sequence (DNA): TGCGCCAGCAGCTCCTCCACAGGGGTCAAAGAGCAGTACTTC. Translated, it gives CASSSSTGVKEQYF.

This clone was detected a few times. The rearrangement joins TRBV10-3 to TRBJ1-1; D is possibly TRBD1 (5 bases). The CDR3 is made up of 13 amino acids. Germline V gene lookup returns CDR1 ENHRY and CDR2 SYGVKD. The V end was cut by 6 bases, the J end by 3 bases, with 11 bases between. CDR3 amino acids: CAIRGGAHTEAFF. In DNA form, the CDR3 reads TGTGCCATCAGAGGAGGGGCCCACACTGAAGCTTTCTTT.

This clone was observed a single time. The CDR3 region has the DNA TGTGCCAGCAGTGAACGGGAGGGTGCCTATGGCTACACCTTC. This sequence encodes CASSEREGAYGYTF. The chain is built from TRBV25-1 and TRBJ1-2; D not resolved. Germline CDR1 is MGHDK and CDR2 is SYGVNS. The CDR3 contains 14 residues. The V end lost 2 bases, the J end lost 4 bases, and 11 bases lay between the germline ends.

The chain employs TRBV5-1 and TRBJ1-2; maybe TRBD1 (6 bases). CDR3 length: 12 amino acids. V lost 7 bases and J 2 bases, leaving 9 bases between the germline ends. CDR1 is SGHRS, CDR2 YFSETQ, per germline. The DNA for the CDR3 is TGCGCCAGCCGGGGGGCAAACTATGGCTACACCTTC. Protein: CASRGANYGYTF.

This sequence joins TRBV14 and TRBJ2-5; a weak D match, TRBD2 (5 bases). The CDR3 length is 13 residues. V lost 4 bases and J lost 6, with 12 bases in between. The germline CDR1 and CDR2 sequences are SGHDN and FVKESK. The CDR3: CASSPQRSKTQYF. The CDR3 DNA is TGTGCCAGCAGCCCCCAGCGGTCGAAGACCCAGTACTTC.